This entry concerns a single TCR beta chain. The sample is drawn from a study of blood T cell repertoires in COVID-19. Study processing details: Nucleated cell counts were estimated from reference gene primer amplification. TCRdb keeps only in-frame clones here, not all; method: immunoSEQ multiplex PCR. The V and J calls and the clone size are those of that table, but D and trimming were determined from the DNA. Among around 100,000 clones listed, 70% to 90% were seen once. The CDR3 sequence is 14 residues long. Germline V CDR1 and CDR2: SGDLS, YYNGEE. Trimming cost V 0 bases and J 0 bases, with 3 bases left between them.

The sample taken for sequencing was peripheral blood. The rearrangement uses TRBV9 and TRBJ2-2; D unresolved. The sequence was collected from a human donor in a cohort sampled during active COVID-19. The CDR3 nucleotides read TGTGCCAGCAGCGTAGTATCGAACACCGGGGAGCTGTTTTTT. This sequence encodes CASSVVSNTGELFF.